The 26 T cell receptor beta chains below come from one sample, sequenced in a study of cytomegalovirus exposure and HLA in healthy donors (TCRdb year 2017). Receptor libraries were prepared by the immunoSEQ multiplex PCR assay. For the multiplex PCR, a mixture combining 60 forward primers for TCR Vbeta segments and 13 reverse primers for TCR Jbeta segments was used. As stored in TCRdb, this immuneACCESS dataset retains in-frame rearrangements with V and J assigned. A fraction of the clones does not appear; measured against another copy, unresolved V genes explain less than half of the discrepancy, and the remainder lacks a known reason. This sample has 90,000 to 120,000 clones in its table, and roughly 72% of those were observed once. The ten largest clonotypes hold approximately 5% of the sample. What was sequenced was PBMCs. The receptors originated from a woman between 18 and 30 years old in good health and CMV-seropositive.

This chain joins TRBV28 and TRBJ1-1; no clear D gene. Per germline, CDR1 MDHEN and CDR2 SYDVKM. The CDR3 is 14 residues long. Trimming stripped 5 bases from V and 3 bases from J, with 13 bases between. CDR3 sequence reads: CASSPLGSYTEAFF. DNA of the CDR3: TGTGCCAGCAGTCCCCTGGGCAGCTACACTGAAGCTTTCTTT.

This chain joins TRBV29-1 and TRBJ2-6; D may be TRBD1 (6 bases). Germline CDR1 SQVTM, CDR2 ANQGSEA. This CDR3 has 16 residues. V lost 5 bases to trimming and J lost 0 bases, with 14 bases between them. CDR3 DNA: TGCAGCGTTCACCTTAGGGGGAACTCTGGGGCCAACGTCCTGACTTTC. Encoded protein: CSVHLRGNSGANVLTF.

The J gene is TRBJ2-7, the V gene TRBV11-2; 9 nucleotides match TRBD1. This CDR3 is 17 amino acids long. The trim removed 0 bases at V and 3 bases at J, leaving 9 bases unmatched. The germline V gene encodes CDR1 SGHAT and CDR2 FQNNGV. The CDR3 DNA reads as TGTGCCAGCAGCTTAGATCGGGGGGCGGGACAGGGCTACGAGCAGTACTTC. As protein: CASSLDRGAGQGYEQYF. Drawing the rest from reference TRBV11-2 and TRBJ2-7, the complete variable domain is EAGVAQSPRYKIIEKRQSVAFWCNPISGHATLYWYQQILGQGPKLLIQFQNNGVVDDSQLPKDRFSAERLKGVDSTLKIQPAKLEDSAVYLCASSLDRGAGQGYEQYFGPGTRLTVT.

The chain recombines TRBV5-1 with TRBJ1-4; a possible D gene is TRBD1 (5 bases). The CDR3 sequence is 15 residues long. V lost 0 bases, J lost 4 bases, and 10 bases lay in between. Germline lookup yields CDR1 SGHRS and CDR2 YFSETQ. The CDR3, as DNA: TGCGCCAGCAGCTTGGCCGGAGGGGATAATGAAAAACTGTTTTTT. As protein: CASSLAGGDNEKLFF.

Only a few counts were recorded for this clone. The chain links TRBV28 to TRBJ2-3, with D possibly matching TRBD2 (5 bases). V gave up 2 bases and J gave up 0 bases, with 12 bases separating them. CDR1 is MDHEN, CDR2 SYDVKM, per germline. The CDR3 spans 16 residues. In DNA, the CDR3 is TGTGCCAGCAGTTTAAACTCGGGAACCAGCACAGATACGCAGTATTTT. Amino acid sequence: CASSLNSGTSTDTQYF.

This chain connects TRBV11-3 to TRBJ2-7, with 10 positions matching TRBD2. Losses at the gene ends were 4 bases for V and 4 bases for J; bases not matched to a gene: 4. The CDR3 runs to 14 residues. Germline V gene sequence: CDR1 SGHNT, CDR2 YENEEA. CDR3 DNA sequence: TGTGCCAGCAGCTCTCAGCGGGAGGGGTACGAGCAGTACTTC. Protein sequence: CASSSQREGYEQYF.

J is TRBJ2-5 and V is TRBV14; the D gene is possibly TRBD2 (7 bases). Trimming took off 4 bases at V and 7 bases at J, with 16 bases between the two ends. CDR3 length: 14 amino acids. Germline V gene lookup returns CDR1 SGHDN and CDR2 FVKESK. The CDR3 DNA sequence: TGTGCCAGCAGCCCCTCCCGGGGGGCCGGGACCCAGTACTTC. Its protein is CASSPSRGAGTQYF.

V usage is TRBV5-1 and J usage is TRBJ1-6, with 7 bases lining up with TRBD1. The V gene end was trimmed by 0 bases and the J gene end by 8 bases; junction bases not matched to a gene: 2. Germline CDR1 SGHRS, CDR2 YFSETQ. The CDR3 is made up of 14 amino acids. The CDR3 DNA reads TGCGCCAGCAGCTTGGAGGGGGCCGATTCACCCCTCCACTTT. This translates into CASSLEGADSPLHF.

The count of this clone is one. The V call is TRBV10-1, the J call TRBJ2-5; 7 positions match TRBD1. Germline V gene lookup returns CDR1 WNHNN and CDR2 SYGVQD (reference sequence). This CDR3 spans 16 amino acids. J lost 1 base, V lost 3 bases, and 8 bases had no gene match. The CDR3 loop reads CASSDSQTGTQETQYF. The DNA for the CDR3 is TGCGCCAGCAGTGATAGCCAGACAGGGACCCAAGAGACCCAGTACTTC.

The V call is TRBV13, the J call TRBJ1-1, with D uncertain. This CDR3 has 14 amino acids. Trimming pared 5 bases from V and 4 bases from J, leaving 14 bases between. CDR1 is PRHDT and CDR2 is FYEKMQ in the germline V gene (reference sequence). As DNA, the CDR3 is TGTGCCAGCAGCCCCCGGTCGGGTTCCACTGAAGCTTTCTTT. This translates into CASSPRSGSTEAFF.

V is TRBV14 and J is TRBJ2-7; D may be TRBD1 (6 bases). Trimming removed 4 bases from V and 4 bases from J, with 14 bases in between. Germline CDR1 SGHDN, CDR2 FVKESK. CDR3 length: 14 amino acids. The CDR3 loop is CASSRGHDLYEQYF. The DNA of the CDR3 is TGTGCCAGCAGCCGGGGACACGACTTATACGAGCAGTACTTC.

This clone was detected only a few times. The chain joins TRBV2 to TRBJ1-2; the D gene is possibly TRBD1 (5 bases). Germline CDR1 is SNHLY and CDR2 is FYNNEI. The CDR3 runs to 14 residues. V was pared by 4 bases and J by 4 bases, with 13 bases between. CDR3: CASSVFGGAYGYTF. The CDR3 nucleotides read TGTGCCAGCAGTGTCTTCGGAGGGGCCTATGGCTACACCTTC.

The CDR3 nucleotides are TGCGCCAGCAGCTTGGGGACTGGCTTCGGGGAGACCCAGTACTTC. Residues: CASSLGTGFGETQYF. The chain joins TRBV5-1 to TRBJ2-5; D is possibly TRBD2 (5 bases). The V gene lost 0 bases and the J gene lost 5 bases, with 14 bases spanning the gap. The CDR3 runs 15 residues. CDR1 is SGHRS, CDR2 YFSETQ, per germline.

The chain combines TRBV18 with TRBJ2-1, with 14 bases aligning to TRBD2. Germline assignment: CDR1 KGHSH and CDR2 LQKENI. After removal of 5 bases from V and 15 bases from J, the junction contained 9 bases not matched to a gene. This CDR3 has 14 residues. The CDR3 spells CASSMGLAGVITFF. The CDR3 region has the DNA TGTGCCAGCTCAATGGGACTAGCGGGAGTCATAACGTTCTTC.

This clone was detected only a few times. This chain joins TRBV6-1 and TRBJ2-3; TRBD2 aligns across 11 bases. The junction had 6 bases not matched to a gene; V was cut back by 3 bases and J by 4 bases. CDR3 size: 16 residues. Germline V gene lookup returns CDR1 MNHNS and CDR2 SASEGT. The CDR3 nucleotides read TGTGCCAGCAGTGACGCTCTAGCGGGAGGCGCAGATACGCAGTATTTT. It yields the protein CASSDALAGGADTQYF.

The CDR3 region has the DNA TGCGCCACTAGCGTCGACTCCTACAATGAGCAGTTCTTC. Translation gives CATSVDSYNEQFF. This chain connects TRBV5-1 to TRBJ2-1, with D tentatively TRBD2 (6 bases). Trimming took 9 bases from V and 0 from J, leaving 10 bases between them. CDR1 is SGHRS, CDR2 YFSETQ, per germline. The CDR3 length is 13 residues. The whole variable domain, remainder taken from reference TRBV5-1 and TRBJ2-1, is KAGVTQTPRYLIKTRGQQVTLSCSPISGHRSVSWYQQTPGQGLQFLFEYFSETQRNKGNFPGRFSGRQFSNSRSEMNVSTLELGDSALYLCATSVDSYNEQFFGPGTRLTVL.

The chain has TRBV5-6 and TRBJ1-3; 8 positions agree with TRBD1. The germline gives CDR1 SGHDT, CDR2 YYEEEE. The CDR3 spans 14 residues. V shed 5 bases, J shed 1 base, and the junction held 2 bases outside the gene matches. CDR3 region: CASSRQGSGNTIYF. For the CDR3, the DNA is TGTGCCAGCAGTCGACAGGGGTCTGGAAACACCATATATTTT.

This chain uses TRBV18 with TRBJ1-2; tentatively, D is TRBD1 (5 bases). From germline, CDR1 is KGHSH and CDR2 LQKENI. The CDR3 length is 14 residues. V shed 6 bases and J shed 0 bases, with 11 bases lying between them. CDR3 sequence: CASSRGTANYGYTF. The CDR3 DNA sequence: TGTGCCAGCTCGCGGGGGACGGCTAACTATGGCTACACCTTC.

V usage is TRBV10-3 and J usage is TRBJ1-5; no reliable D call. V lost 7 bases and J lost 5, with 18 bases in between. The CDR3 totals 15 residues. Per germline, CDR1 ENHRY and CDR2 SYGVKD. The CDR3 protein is CAIIAYKRRDQPQHF. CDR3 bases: TGTGCCATCATAGCCTACAAACGAAGAGATCAGCCCCAGCATTTT.

The CDR3 coding sequence is TGCGCCAGCAGCCAAGAGTTGGTCAGGGGGACCTACGAGCAGTACTTC. Amino acids: CASSQELVRGTYEQYF. The chain uses TRBV4-1 and TRBJ2-7; TRBD1 aligns across 7 bases. The CDR3 length is 16 residues. The germline CDR1 and CDR2 sequences are MGHRA and YSYEKL. Losses at the gene ends were 0 bases for V and 2 bases for J; bases not matched to a gene: 7.

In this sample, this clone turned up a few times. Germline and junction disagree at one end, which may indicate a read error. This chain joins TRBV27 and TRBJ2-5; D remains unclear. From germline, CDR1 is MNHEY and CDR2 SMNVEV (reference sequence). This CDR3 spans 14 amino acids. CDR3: CASSLSEYQENQYF. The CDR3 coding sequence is TGTGCCAGCAGTTTATCTGAGTACCAAGAGAACCAGTACTTC.

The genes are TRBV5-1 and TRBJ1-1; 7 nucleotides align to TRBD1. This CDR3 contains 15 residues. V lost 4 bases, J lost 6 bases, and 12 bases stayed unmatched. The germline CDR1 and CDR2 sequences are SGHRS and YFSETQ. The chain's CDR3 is CASSQGTALEPEAFF. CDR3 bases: TGCGCCAGCAGCCAGGGGACAGCCCTCGAACCTGAAGCTTTCTTT.

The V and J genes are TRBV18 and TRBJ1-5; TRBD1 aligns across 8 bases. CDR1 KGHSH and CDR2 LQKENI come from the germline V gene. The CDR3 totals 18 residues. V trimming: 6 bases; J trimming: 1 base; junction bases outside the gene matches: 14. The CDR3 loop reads CASSPDRGSERSNQPQHF. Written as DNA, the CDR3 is TGTGCCAGCTCCCCCGACAGGGGCTCCGAGAGGAGCAATCAGCCCCAGCATTTT.

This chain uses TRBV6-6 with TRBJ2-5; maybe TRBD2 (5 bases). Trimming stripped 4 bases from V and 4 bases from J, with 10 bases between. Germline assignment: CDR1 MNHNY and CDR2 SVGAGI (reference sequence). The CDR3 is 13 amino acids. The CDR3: CASSLGSLETQYF. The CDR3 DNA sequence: TGTGCCAGCAGTTTGGGGAGTCTAGAGACCCAGTACTTC.

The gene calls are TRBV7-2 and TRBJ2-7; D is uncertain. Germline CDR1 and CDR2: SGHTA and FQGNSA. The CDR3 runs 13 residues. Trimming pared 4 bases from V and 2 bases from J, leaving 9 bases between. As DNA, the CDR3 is TGTGCCAGCAGCTCTCCCCCCCCCTACGAGCAGTACTTC. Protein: CASSSPPPYEQYF.

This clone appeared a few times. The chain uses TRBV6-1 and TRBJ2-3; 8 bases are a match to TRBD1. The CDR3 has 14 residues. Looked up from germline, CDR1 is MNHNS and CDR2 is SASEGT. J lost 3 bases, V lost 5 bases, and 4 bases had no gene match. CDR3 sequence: CASSPGGETDTQYF. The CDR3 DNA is TGTGCCAGCAGTCCAGGGGGCGAGACAGATACGCAGTATTTT.